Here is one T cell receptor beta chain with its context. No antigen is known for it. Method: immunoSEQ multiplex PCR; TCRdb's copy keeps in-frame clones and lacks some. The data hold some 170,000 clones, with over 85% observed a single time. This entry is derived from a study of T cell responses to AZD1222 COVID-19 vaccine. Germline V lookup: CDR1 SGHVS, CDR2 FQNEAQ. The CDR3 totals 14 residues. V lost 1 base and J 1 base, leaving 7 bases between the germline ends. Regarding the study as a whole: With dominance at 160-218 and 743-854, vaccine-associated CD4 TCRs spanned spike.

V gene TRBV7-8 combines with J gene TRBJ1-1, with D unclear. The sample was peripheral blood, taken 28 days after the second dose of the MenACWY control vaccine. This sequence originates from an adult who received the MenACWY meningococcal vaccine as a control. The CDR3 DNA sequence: TGTGCCAGCAGCTTAGGGACGGCGAACACTGAAGCTTTCTTT. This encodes CASSLGTANTEAFF.